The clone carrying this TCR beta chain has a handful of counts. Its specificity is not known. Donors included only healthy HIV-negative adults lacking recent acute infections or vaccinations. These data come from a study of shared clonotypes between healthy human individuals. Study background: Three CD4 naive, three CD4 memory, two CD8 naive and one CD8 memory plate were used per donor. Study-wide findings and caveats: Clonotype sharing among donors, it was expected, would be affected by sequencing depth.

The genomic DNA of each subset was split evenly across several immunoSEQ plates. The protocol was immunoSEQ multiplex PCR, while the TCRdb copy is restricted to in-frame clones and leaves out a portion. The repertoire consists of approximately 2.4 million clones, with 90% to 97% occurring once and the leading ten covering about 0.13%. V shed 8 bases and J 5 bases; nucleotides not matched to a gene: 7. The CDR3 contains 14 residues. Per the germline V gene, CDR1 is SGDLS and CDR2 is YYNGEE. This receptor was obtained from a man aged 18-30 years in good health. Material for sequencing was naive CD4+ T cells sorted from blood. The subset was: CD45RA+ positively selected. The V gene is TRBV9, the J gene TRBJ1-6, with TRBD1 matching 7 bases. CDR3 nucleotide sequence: TGTGCCAGTCGGACAGGAGGAGATAATTCACCCCTCCACTTT. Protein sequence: CASRTGGDNSPLHF. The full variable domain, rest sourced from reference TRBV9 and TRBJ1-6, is DSGVTQTPKHLITATGQRVTLRCSPRSGDLSVYWYQQSLDQGLQFLIQYYNGEERAKGNILERFSAQQFPDLHSELNLSSLELGDSALYFCASRTGGDNSPLHFGNGTRLTVT.